What follows are 32 T cell receptor beta chains derived from one specimen sequenced in a study of OX40 agonist ivuxolimab in advanced cancers. Data came from immunoSEQ multiplex PCR; TCRdb stores just in-frame clones and leaves some out. The sample records about 24,000 clones, more than 80% being singletons. The sequencing here drew on CD4+ or CD8+ T cells sorted from blood, taken in a trial of the OX40 agonist ivuxolimab. The receptors stem from an adult with an advanced solid tumor such as melanoma, head and neck, liver or kidney cancer.

CDR3 sequence (DNA): TGTGCCAGCAGCCGATCCTTAACTAGCGGCTACAATGAGCAGTTCTTC. Amino acids: CASSRSLTSGYNEQFF. The chain joins TRBV9 to TRBJ2-1; TRBD2 agrees at 8 bases. The trim removed 4 bases at V and 3 bases at J, leaving 9 bases unmatched. Germline V gene data show CDR1 as SGDLS and CDR2 as YYNGEE. The CDR3 runs 16 residues.

V is TRBV5-1 and J is TRBJ1-1; 8 bases are shared with TRBD1. The CDR3 has 16 residues. Germline CDR1 is SGHRS and CDR2 is YFSETQ. With 0 bases clipped from V and 3 bases from J, the junction kept 7 bases outside the gene matches. The chain's CDR3 is CASSLGQGRIDTEAFF. CDR3 coding DNA: TGCGCCAGCAGCTTGGGACAGGGGAGGATCGACACTGAAGCTTTCTTT.

This chain uses TRBV7-2 with TRBJ2-3; 7 bases match TRBD2. Germline CDR1 SGHTA, CDR2 FQGNSA. The CDR3 is 15 amino acids. V lost 7 bases and J lost 4; bases outside the gene matches: 11. The CDR3 coding sequence is TGTGCCAGCACCTCCTCCGGGAGCGGGGCAGATACGCAGTATTTT. Encoded protein: CASTSSGSGADTQYF.

The rearrangement joins TRBV9 to TRBJ2-3; TRBD2 aligns across 11 bases. CDR1 is SGDLS and CDR2 is YYNGEE in the germline V gene. Germline trimming cut 4 bases from V and 4 bases from J; bases unmatched to any gene: 8. CDR3 length equals 16 residues. The CDR3 is CASSPRDSGGADTQYF. The CDR3 DNA reads TGTGCCAGCAGCCCCCGGGATAGCGGGGGGGCAGATACGCAGTATTTT.

The chain couples TRBV5-5 to TRBJ2-2, with a weak D call TRBD1 (6 bases). Per the germline V gene, CDR1 is SGHKS and CDR2 is YYEKEE (reference sequence). There are 15 residues in the CDR3. The ends were cut back, 3 bases at V and 6 bases at J, with 15 bases in the middle. The CDR3 nucleotides are TGTGCCAGCAGCTCAGCCTGGACAGCCTCCGGGGAGCTGTTTTTT. It yields the protein CASSSAWTASGELFF. The full variable domain, with the rest looked up from reference TRBV5-5 and TRBJ2-2, is DAGVTQSPTHLIKTRGQQVTLRCSPISGHKSVSWYQQVLGQGPQFIFQYYEKEERGRGNFPDRFSARQFPNYSSELNVNALLLGDSALYLCASSSAWTASGELFFGEGSRLTVL.

This CDR3 is CAWSVRGAGEQYF. The CDR3 bases are TGTGCCTGGAGTGTACGAGGGGCTGGGGAGCAGTACTTC. The chain carries TRBV30 and TRBJ2-7; D possibly matches TRBD1 or TRBD2 (5 bases each). The CDR3 consists of 13 residues. Germline V gives CDR1 GTSNPN, CDR2 SVGIG (reference sequence). Trimming took off 0 bases at V and 7 bases at J, with 13 bases between the two ends.

The J gene is TRBJ1-1, the V gene TRBV6-6; a weak D match, TRBD1 (5 bases). From germline, CDR1 is MNHNY and CDR2 SVGAGI (reference sequence). This CDR3 has 15 residues. The germline V and J ends were trimmed by 5 bases and 0 bases, with 13 bases remaining between them. CDR3 region: CASSRLGGMNTEAFF. DNA of the CDR3: TGTGCCAGCAGTCGACTCGGGGGGATGAACACTGAAGCTTTCTTT.

The chain joins TRBV15 to TRBJ1-2; D ambiguous. V dropped 1 base and J dropped 10 bases, with 13 bases sitting between them. Germline V lookup: CDR1 LNHNV, CDR2 YYDKDF (reference sequence). The CDR3 totals 13 residues. The CDR3 spells CATSRGGTWNYTF. Written as DNA, the CDR3 is TGTGCCACCAGCAGAGGGGGTACCTGGAACTACACCTTC.

The gene calls are TRBV11-3 and TRBJ2-3; D call uncertain. Germline values: CDR1 SGHNT, CDR2 YENEEA. The CDR3 runs 14 residues. V lost 4 bases to trimming and J lost 2 bases, with 10 bases between them. CDR3 residues: CASSSRINTDTQYF. The CDR3 DNA follows: TGTGCCAGCAGCTCCAGGATAAACACAGATACGCAGTATTTT.

The rearrangement links TRBV7-2 to TRBJ2-5; D remains ambiguous. In germline, CDR1 is SGHTA, CDR2 FQGNSA. The CDR3 totals 13 residues. V was shortened by 3 bases and J by 5 bases, with 10 bases between the two germline ends. The CDR3 loop reads CASSFNDRETQYF. CDR3 in DNA: TGTGCCAGCAGCTTTAACGATCGGGAGACCCAGTACTTC.

V usage is TRBV7-8 and J usage is TRBJ1-3; the D gene is possibly TRBD1 (5 bases). The germline V gene encodes CDR1 SGHVS and CDR2 FQNEAQ. V lost 1 base and J 2 bases, leaving 12 bases between the germline ends. This CDR3 region has 16 residues. The CDR3 is CASSLGPRGAGNTIYF. In nucleotides, the CDR3 is TGTGCCAGCAGCTTAGGTCCACGGGGGGCTGGAAACACCATATATTTT.

V usage is TRBV29-1 and J usage is TRBJ1-1, with 7 bases identical to TRBD1. This CDR3 has 13 amino acids. The V gene end was trimmed by 1 base and the J gene end by 3 bases; junction bases not matched to a gene: 2. Germline V gene lookup returns CDR1 SQVTM and CDR2 ANQGSEA. CDR3 DNA: TGCAGCGTTGAAGCGGGACAGTACACTGAAGCTTTCTTT. This codes for CSVEAGQYTEAFF.

This rearrangement joins TRBV7-9 to TRBJ2-5; perhaps TRBD2 as D (5 bases). The CDR3 spans 16 residues. Germline-derived CDR1 and CDR2 are SEHNR and FQNEAQ (reference sequence). The germline V and J ends were trimmed by 5 bases and 2 bases, with 18 bases remaining between them. This CDR3 is CASSPRGGRPQETQYF. CDR3 nucleotides: TGTGCCAGCAGCCCCCGCGGAGGCCGGCCGCAAGAGACCCAGTACTTC. The variable domain in full, completed from reference TRBV7-9 and TRBJ2-5, reads DTGVSQNPRHKITKRGQNVTFRCDPISEHNRLYWYRQTLGQGPEFLTYFQNEAQLEKSRLLSDRFSAERPKGSFSTLEIQRTEQGDSAMYLCASSPRGGRPQETQYFGPGTRLLVL.

The genes are TRBV18 and TRBJ2-2, with TRBD1 as a possible D gene (6 bases). The ends were cut back, 5 bases at V and 1 base at J, with 14 bases in the middle. Germline-derived CDR1 and CDR2 are KGHSH and LQKENI. The CDR3 totals 16 residues. The CDR3 sequence is CASSYLPGENTGELFF. For the CDR3, the DNA is TGTGCCAGCTCATACCTACCAGGGGAGAACACCGGGGAGCTGTTTTTT. Supplemented by reference TRBV18 and TRBJ2-2, the full variable domain reads NAGVMQNPRHLVRRRGQEARLRCSPMKGHSHVYWYRQLPEEGLKFMVYLQKENIIDESGMPKERFSAEFPKEGPSILRIQQVVRGDSAAYFCASSYLPGENTGELFFGEGSRLTVL.

This clone has just one count. The rearrangement joins TRBV7-2 to TRBJ2-7; D is possibly TRBD1 (5 bases). The CDR3 contains 14 residues. The V end was cut by 4 bases, the J end by 1 base, with 11 bases between. The germline gives CDR1 SGHTA, CDR2 FQGNSA. The CDR3 DNA sequence: TGTGCCAGCAGCTATGGGCAGGGTTCCTACGAGCAGTACTTC. It is translated as CASSYGQGSYEQYF.

The chain recombines TRBV18 with TRBJ1-6; D is perhaps TRBD1 (5 bases). Per the germline V gene, CDR1 is KGHSH and CDR2 is LQKENI. Trimming took 0 bases from V and 8 from J, leaving 17 bases between them. This CDR3 is 17 amino acids long. CDR3 in DNA: TGTGCCAGCTCACCACCTAGGGGAACGGGCTCTTATTCACCCCTCCACTTT. Translation: CASSPPRGTGSYSPLHF.

With regard to this clone: A junction boundary mismatches the germline segment, possibly from a read error. The CDR3 sequence is CASRPRGGITEELFF. The DNA for the CDR3 is TGTGCCAGCAGACCTCGGGGGGGCATCACCGAGGAGCTGTTTTTT. The J gene is TRBJ2-2, the V gene TRBV6-5; the match to TRBD2 covers 8 bases. The germline V gene encodes CDR1 MNHEY and CDR2 SVGAGI. This CDR3 has 15 amino acids.

The chain carries TRBV5-1 and TRBJ2-1; weak D call: TRBD1 (6 bases). In germline, CDR1 is SGHRS, CDR2 YFSETQ. The CDR3 loop spans 15 amino acids. V lost 4 bases to trimming and J lost 5 bases, with 16 bases between them. The CDR3 loop reads CASSSDTGINNEQFF. CDR3 DNA: TGCGCCAGCAGCAGCGACACAGGGATAAACAATGAGCAGTTCTTC. Variable domain in full (rest from reference TRBV5-1 and TRBJ2-1): KAGVTQTPRYLIKTRGQQVTLSCSPISGHRSVSWYQQTPGQGLQFLFEYFSETQRNKGNFPGRFSGRQFSNSRSEMNVSTLELGDSALYLCASSSDTGINNEQFFGPGTRLTVL.

This chain links TRBV7-2 with TRBJ2-7, with a tentative D call TRBD2 (6 bases). V was trimmed by 2 bases and J by 5 bases, leaving 13 bases between them. The CDR3 runs to 14 residues. Looked up from germline, CDR1 is SGHTA and CDR2 is FQGNSA. CDR3 protein: CASSLRGIKDEQYF. CDR3 nucleotide sequence: TGTGCCAGCAGCTTACGGGGGATCAAAGACGAGCAGTACTTC.

This clone appeared once. The rearrangement links TRBV2 to TRBJ2-3; D gene unclear. V lost 4 bases, J lost 6 bases, and 11 bases lay in between. The CDR3 runs to 13 residues. Germline V gene data show CDR1 as SNHLY and CDR2 as FYNNEI. CDR3 coding DNA: TGTGCCAGCAGTGCCTACTTGGGGGATACGCAGTATTTT. Its translation: CASSAYLGDTQYF.

The V and J genes are TRBV18 and TRBJ1-2; 8 nucleotides match TRBD1. The trim removed 3 bases at V and 9 bases at J, leaving 9 bases unmatched. From germline, CDR1 is KGHSH and CDR2 LQKENI. The CDR3 is 14 amino acids. CDR3 sequence: CASSPEGQGTSYTF. The CDR3 DNA is TGTGCCAGCTCACCCGAAGGACAGGGCACTAGCTACACCTTC.

J is TRBJ2-2 and V is TRBV5-1; 9 nucleotides match TRBD2. The germline CDR1 and CDR2 sequences are SGHRS and YFSETQ. Trimming cost V 0 bases and J 4 bases; bases outside gene matches: 7. CDR3 size: 17 residues. The CDR3 nucleotides are TGCGCCAGCAGCTTGGATCTTGCGGGAGGGCCCACCGGGGAGCTGTTTTTT. Amino acid sequence: CASSLDLAGGPTGELFF.

In its sample, this clone was seen once. The identical CDR3 is also encoded by other nucleotide sequences in the sample. The gene calls are TRBV10-3 and TRBJ2-1; perhaps TRBD2 as D (5 bases). The CDR3 loop spans 14 amino acids. The V end lost 4 bases, the J end lost 0 bases, and 7 bases lay between the germline ends. The germline gives CDR1 ENHRY, CDR2 SYGVKD. The CDR3 coding sequence is TGTGCCATCAGTGTGGGGAGCTCCTACAATGAGCAGTTCTTC. Amino acid sequence: CAISVGSSYNEQFF.

The rearrangement links TRBV10-3 to TRBJ2-3, with 10 bases lining up with TRBD2. This CDR3 comprises 15 residues. CDR1 and CDR2 from the germline V gene are ENHRY and SYGVKD. V dropped 2 bases and J dropped 2; count of bases not matched to a gene: 1. For the CDR3, the DNA is TGTGCCATCAGTGAGGGACTAGCGGCCACAGATACGCAGTATTTT. Translated: CAISEGLAATDTQYF.

The gene calls are TRBV18 and TRBJ2-7; D might be TRBD1 or TRBD2, each matching 6 bases. The germline V and J ends were trimmed by 6 bases and 6 bases, with 27 bases remaining between them. This CDR3 region has 17 residues. Germline CDR1 is KGHSH and CDR2 is LQKENI. Here the CDR3 DNA reads TGTGCCAGCTCCGCCAGGGACAAGGCGGGAACTACTGGCGAGCAGTACTTC. Its translation is CASSARDKAGTTGEQYF.

J is TRBJ2-3 and V is TRBV7-6, with 8 bases identical to TRBD2. This CDR3 spans 13 amino acids. The germline V gene encodes CDR1 SGHVS and CDR2 FNYEAQ. Losses at the gene ends were 4 bases for V and 4 bases for J; bases not matched to a gene: 1. The CDR3 here is CASSSGGPDTQYF. CDR3 bases: TGTGCCAGCAGCTCGGGAGGGCCAGATACGCAGTATTTT.

The chain combines TRBV5-4 with TRBJ1-5; no clear D gene. CDR1 SGHNT and CDR2 YYREEE come from the germline V gene (reference sequence). The CDR3 spans 12 residues. Trimming took off 5 bases at V and 4 bases at J, with 7 bases between the two ends. The CDR3 sequence is CASSRPNQPQHF. Written as DNA, the CDR3 is TGTGCCAGCAGTCGTCCTAATCAGCCCCAGCATTTT. Supplemented by reference TRBV5-4 and TRBJ1-5, the full variable domain reads ETGVTQSPTHLIKTRGQQVTLRCSSQSGHNTVSWYQQALGQGPQFIFQYYREEENGRGNFPPRFSGLQFPNYSSELNVNALELDDSALYLCASSRPNQPQHFGDGTRLSIL.

The chain carries TRBV10-1 and TRBJ2-3; D ambiguous. The CDR3 is made up of 14 amino acids. V lost 3 bases and J 2 bases, leaving 9 bases between the germline ends. Germline V CDR1 and CDR2: WNHNN, SYGVQD (reference sequence). Here the CDR3 reads CASSDGGYTDTQYF. The CDR3 DNA follows: TGCGCCAGCAGTGACGGTGGCTACACAGATACGCAGTATTTT.

This rearrangement joins TRBV14 to TRBJ1-2; a weak D match, TRBD1 (6 bases). Trimming removed 3 bases from V and 6 bases from J, with 11 bases in between. Germline V gives CDR1 SGHDN, CDR2 FVKESK. The CDR3 runs 13 residues. The CDR3 sequence: CASSHKQGNGYTF. The CDR3 nucleotides are TGTGCCAGCAGCCACAAACAGGGAAATGGCTACACCTTC.

This CDR3 is CASRVSVAASTDTQYF. In nucleotides, the CDR3 is TGTGCCAGCAGAGTGTCGGTAGCAGCTAGCACAGATACGCAGTATTTT. The chain carries TRBV7-2 and TRBJ2-3; no clear D. CDR3 length: 16 residues. Germline CDR1 reads SGHTA; CDR2 reads FQGNSA. V was pared by 6 bases and J by 0 bases, with 16 bases between.

The chain joins TRBV27 to TRBJ1-6; no clear D. V shed 2 bases and J shed 0 bases, with 11 bases lying between them. CDR3 length equals 17 residues. Germline loops: CDR1 MNHEY, CDR2 SMNVEV (reference sequence). The CDR3 region has the DNA TGTGCCAGCAGTTTACTGGGCACGAGCTCCTATAATTCACCCCTCCACTTT. It codes for CASSLLGTSSYNSPLHF.

This clone was seen a few times. V gene TRBV25-1 combines with J gene TRBJ1-6, with D possibly being TRBD1 (5 bases). Germline V gene data show CDR1 as MGHDK and CDR2 as SYGVNS. The germline V and J ends were trimmed by 1 base and 10 bases, with 8 bases remaining between them. The CDR3 length is 13 residues. CDR3 in DNA: TGTGCCAGCAGTGAATTTTGGGACTCACCCCTCCACTTT. Its protein product is CASSEFWDSPLHF.